This record covers a single T cell receptor beta chain. Enrollees, roughly 18 to 89 years old, lived in 24 US areas. Participants reported their clinical history, and cohort assignment relied on those reports. Sequencing used immunoSEQ multiplex PCR; TCRdb keeps in-frame clones, though not all of them. The repertoire has 150,000 or so clones, roughly 80% of them found once; the top ten carry roughly 5%. This specimen belongs to a study of blood T cell repertoires in COVID-19. Sequenced: PBMCs or T cells enriched from blood (not recorded which). This receptor was identified in a woman between 40 and 55 years old with acute COVID-19.

The CDR3 DNA sequence: TGTGCCAGCAGCGCCGGGGGGTGGCGGGGCTACAATGAGCAGTTCTTC. As protein: CASSAGGWRGYNEQFF. The rearrangement joins TRBV6-2 or TRBV6-3 to TRBJ2-1, with TRBD2 matching over 7 bases. The CDR3 spans 16 residues. V trimming: 6 bases; J trimming: 3 bases; junction bases outside the gene matches: 11. Per the germline V gene, CDR1 is MNHEY and CDR2 is SVGEGT.